This T cell receptor (beta chain) was recorded in a study of T cells in Graves' hyperthyroidism and ophthalmopathy. Across the whole study: Sampling of peripheral blood happened at initial diagnosis, prior to any treatment.

Graves' hyperthyroidism was deemed stable absent ophthalmopathy progression within 18 months. Looked up from germline, CDR1 is MNHNS and CDR2 is SASEGT. V was pared by 6 bases and J by 0 bases, with 12 bases between. The CDR3 loop spans 15 amino acids. Researchers took RNA transcripts and amplified the TCR beta CDR3 regions from them. When the TCR CDR3 underwent first-round RT-PCR, the HTBI primer set was used. TCRdb recomputed calls from the multiplex PCR reads with MiXCR, one row per CDR3 protein. Altogether some 620,000 distinct CDR3 sequences are present, roughly 17% being singletons, with the ten largest covering less than 4.5%.

V and J are TRBV6-1 and TRBJ1-3; no clear D gene. The source is a woman in her twenties or thirties with Graves' hyperthyroidism. Input material: blood. The CDR3 sequence: CASRGSVISGNTIYF. The CDR3 DNA reads TGTGCCAGCAGGGGGTCGGTTATCTCTGGAAACACCATATATTTT.